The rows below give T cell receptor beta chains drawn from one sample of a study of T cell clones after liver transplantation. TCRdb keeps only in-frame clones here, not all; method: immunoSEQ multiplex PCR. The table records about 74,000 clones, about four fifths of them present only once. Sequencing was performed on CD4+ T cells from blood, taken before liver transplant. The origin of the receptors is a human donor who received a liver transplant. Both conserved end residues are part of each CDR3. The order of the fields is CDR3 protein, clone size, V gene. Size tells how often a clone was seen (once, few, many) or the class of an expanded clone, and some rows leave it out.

CDR3aa: CASSTAGTGGDYGYTF
abundance: .
v_gene: TRBV19

CDR3aa: CASSPQADRNYGYTF
abundance: .
v_gene: TRBV18

CDR3aa: CASSTRGSRMSTYQETQYF
abundance: .
v_gene: TRBV5-1

CDR3aa: CASSQMPGPLLSYEQYF
abundance: .
v_gene: TRBV4-1

CDR3aa: CASSLRDNYGYTF
abundance: few
v_gene: TRBV7-9

CDR3aa: CASSSRGGLGGSDADTQYF
abundance: .
v_gene: TRBV13

CDR3aa: CASSVPRWTGINYGYTF
abundance: .
v_gene: TRBV19

CDR3aa: CASSPPGPTSLHGYTF
abundance: few
v_gene: TRBV28

CDR3aa: CATSRGQAITGELFF
abundance: .
v_gene: TRBV15

CDR3aa: CASRSQGAGNTEAFF
abundance: .
v_gene: TRBV28

CDR3aa: CASSLMGTEAFF
abundance: .
v_gene: TRBV28

CDR3aa: CASRLWGSNQPQHF
abundance: few
v_gene: TRBV28

CDR3aa: CASSPTGNTEAFF
abundance: .
v_gene: TRBV18

CDR3aa: CASSDGRLVSGELFF
abundance: .
v_gene: TRBV6-4

CDR3aa: CASSDWRTSNEQFF
abundance: .
v_gene: TRBV6-1

CDR3aa: CASSPGPMNTEAFF
abundance: .
v_gene: TRBV18

CDR3aa: CASTGRRQGFSYNEQFF
abundance: .
v_gene: TRBV28

CDR3aa: CASSELRGRASDTQYF
abundance: .
v_gene: TRBV25-1

CDR3aa: CASRAGRTGELFF
abundance: .
v_gene: TRBV28

CDR3aa: CASVDRVRGEAFF
abundance: .
v_gene: TRBV6-6

CDR3aa: CASSSPVLAGGPGEQFF
abundance: .
v_gene: TRBV7-8

CDR3aa: CASSPLVTGTSYEQYF
abundance: .
v_gene: TRBV18

CDR3aa: CSVAGATNYGYTF
abundance: .
v_gene: TRBV29-1

CDR3aa: CASSFLEGGAEKLFF
abundance: once
v_gene: TRBV28

CDR3aa: CASSFRVNTEAFF
abundance: once
v_gene: TRBV27

CDR3aa: CASSLTGFSYEQYF
abundance: once
v_gene: TRBV5-1

CDR3aa: CASTRQGGLWGYTF
abundance: .
v_gene: TRBV28

CDR3aa: CASRGELLKTEAFF
abundance: .
v_gene: TRBV5-1

CDR3aa: CASSPDRGGTDTQYF
abundance: .
v_gene: TRBV28

CDR3aa: CAGLAGLFYNEQFF
abundance: .
v_gene: TRBV5-6

CDR3aa: CASSPLPRSSGTHNEQFF
abundance: few
v_gene: TRBV19

CDR3aa: CASSLHYGPTSTDTQYF
abundance: .
v_gene: TRBV7-8

CDR3aa: CASSLVGPGRGLADTQYF
abundance: .
v_gene: TRBV7-6

CDR3aa: CSVYRDQETQYF
abundance: .
v_gene: TRBV29-1

CDR3aa: CASGLDSTDTQYF
abundance: .
v_gene: TRBV12-5

CDR3aa: CASSLQRAPYNEQFF
abundance: .
v_gene: TRBV5-1

CDR3aa: CASSLGGLRGEQYF
abundance: few
v_gene: TRBV7-8

CDR3aa: CASRYGGDTSTDTQYF
abundance: .
v_gene: TRBV5-1

CDR3aa: CSAGGAFYGYTF
abundance: .
v_gene: TRBV29-1

CDR3aa: CASSPGSVDTEAFF
abundance: .
v_gene: TRBV11-2

CDR3aa: CASSYGLYVGGAAPEAFF
abundance: .
v_gene: TRBV9

CDR3aa: CASMARGLNYGYTF
abundance: .
v_gene: TRBV6-5

CDR3aa: CATSRESYGYTF
abundance: .
v_gene: TRBV15

CDR3aa: CASSLGTGSGNTIYF
abundance: .
v_gene: TRBV11-2

CDR3aa: CASNGGGPEPQHF
abundance: .
v_gene: TRBV10-2

CDR3aa: CAWSDPRGTNEKLFF
abundance: .
v_gene: TRBV30

CDR3aa: CASSKLAGVVHTQYF
abundance: .
v_gene: TRBV19

CDR3aa: CASRSSSSNQPQHF
abundance: once
v_gene: TRBV28

CDR3aa: CASSSGGGGTEAFF
abundance: .
v_gene: TRBV28

CDR3aa: CASSLEGTRFYEQYF
abundance: .
v_gene: TRBV5-4